This T cell receptor beta chain was documented in a study of regulatory T cells in long-lasting Graves disease. On this clonotype: Antigen unknown.

Specified time point: newly diagnosed GD, antithyroid drugs for less than 3 months. Following extraction of RNA from PBMCs, that RNA was used to make the TCR library. CDR3 regions were amplified by Arm-PCR using iRepertoire HTBI primers to build TCR beta libraries. TCRdb reprocessed the multiplex PCR reads via MiXCR and lists one record per CDR3 protein. Here the sample spans roughly 320,000 distinct CDR3 sequences, 16% being singletons. Study results and caveats: The study examined only peripheral blood, not thyroid tissue.

This CDR3 region has 15 residues. The V segment lost 3 bases and the J segment 3 bases; nucleotides outside the gene matches: 6. Germline CDR1 is MNHGY and CDR2 is SVAAGI. This sample was also put to use in a study of T cells in Graves' hyperthyroidism and ophthalmopathy.

V gene TRBV6-9 combines with J gene TRBJ2-5, with 8 bases that match TRBD2. The sequence came from a man aged 40-49 years with Graves disease. The sample was peripheral blood mononuclear cells (PBMCs), taken at new diagnosis, from a patient treated with antithyroid drugs. The CDR3 region is CASSYWSGGEETQYF. CDR3 DNA: TGTGCCAGCAGTTACTGGTCCGGGGGGGAAGAGACCCAGTACTTC.